These 13 T cell receptor beta chains were sequenced from one sample in a study of radiation and T cells in renal cell carcinoma. Time point described: baseline pretreatment blood. Treatment: 15 Gy SBRT to primary tumor, nephrectomy 4 weeks later. Produced via immunoSEQ multiplex PCR; TCRdb's table is partial and in-frame only. There are 87,000 or so clones in the sample; around nine tenths occur only once, and over 6% lies in the top ten. The specimen was blood, collected from a patient whose treatment included radiotherapy and nephrectomy. The receptors here all came from a man between 45 and 60 years old with renal cell carcinoma.

The chain recombines TRBV19 with TRBJ2-3; 7 bases agree with TRBD2. With 2 bases clipped from V and 0 bases from J, the junction kept 5 bases outside the gene matches. The CDR3 runs to 16 residues. Germline V gene data show CDR1 as LNHDA and CDR2 as SQIVND (reference sequence). In DNA form, the CDR3 reads TGTGCCAGTAGTATATGGCTAGCGGAAAGCACAGATACGCAGTATTTT. Translation gives CASSIWLAESTDTQYF.

As to this clone: The limits of the CDR3 on the DNA are not certain, so only TCRdb's listed CDR3 is given. The J gene is TRBJ2-2, the V gene TRBV1; the D call in the table, TRBD2, was not verified against the DNA. TRBV1 is a known pseudogene. The CDR3 spans 20 residues, counting both ends. This chain's CDR3 is CTSSQARVATGNPDTGELFF.

The chain uses TRBV10-3 and TRBJ2-5; TRBD2 matches at 9 bases. The CDR3 is 13 residues long. Looked up from germline, CDR1 is ENHRY and CDR2 is SYGVKD. V was pared by 11 bases and J by 5 bases, with 9 bases of the junction left unmatched. The CDR3 loop is CASAGTSFETQYF. CDR3 bases: TGTGCCTCGGCAGGGACTAGCTTTGAGACCCAGTACTTC.

This chain links TRBV6-1 with TRBJ1-2; 8 nucleotides agree with TRBD1. This CDR3 is 13 amino acids long. With V trimmed by 8 bases and J by 8 bases, 10 bases remained unmatched. From germline, CDR1 is MNHNS and CDR2 SASEGT. This CDR3 reads CASGYGQGRGYTF. The CDR3 nucleotides read TGTGCCAGCGGATACGGACAGGGACGAGGCTACACCTTC.

The chain employs TRBV20-1 and TRBJ2-3, with TRBD1 matching over 7 bases. V was pared by 5 bases and J by 10 bases, with 3 bases of the junction left unmatched. Germline assignment: CDR1 DFQATT and CDR2 SNEGSKA (reference sequence). There are 10 residues in the CDR3. CDR3 bases: TGCAGTGCTTTAGGACAGGCGCAGTATTTT. Its protein product is CSALGQAQYF.

The rearrangement joins TRBV19 to TRBJ1-3, with D uncertain. CDR1 is LNHDA, CDR2 SQIVND, per germline (reference sequence). Deletions cut 6 bases from V and 1 base from J, with 10 bases between. The CDR3 sequence is 14 residues long. This CDR3 reads CASSRSSSGNTIYF. The CDR3, as DNA: TGTGCCAGTAGCCGATCATCATCTGGAAACACCATATATTTT.

The chain is built from TRBV9 and TRBJ2-3; 12 bases align to TRBD2. J gave up 5 bases and V 0 bases, and 4 bases lay outside the gene matches. Germline V CDR1 and CDR2: SGDLS, YYNGEE. This CDR3 contains 16 residues. CDR3 residues: CASSVGPSGRGDTQYF. The CDR3 DNA sequence: TGTGCCAGCAGCGTAGGGCCTAGCGGGAGGGGAGATACGCAGTATTTT.

The V and J genes are TRBV15 and TRBJ1-6; 10 bases are shared with TRBD1. Germline V gene sequence: CDR1 LNHNV, CDR2 YYDKDF (reference sequence). The CDR3 consists of 16 residues. Trimming removed 4 bases from V and 4 bases from J; junction bases left unmatched: 4. In DNA, the CDR3 is TGTGCCACCAGCAACCGGGACAGGGGATATAATTCACCCCTCCACTTT. It translates to CATSNRDRGYNSPLHF.

The rearrangement uses TRBV9 and TRBJ2-3; the D is unclear. The germline gives CDR1 SGDLS, CDR2 YYNGEE. The V gene lost 0 bases and the J gene lost 2 bases, with 13 bases spanning the gap. The CDR3 is 16 residues long. The DNA of the CDR3 is TGTGCCAGCAGCGTAGGGAGTGCGGTTCACACAGATACGCAGTATTTT. Translated: CASSVGSAVHTDTQYF.

The chain has TRBV30 and TRBJ2-5; possible D gene TRBD2, 6 bases. V was trimmed by 2 bases and J by 9 bases, leaving 19 bases between them. This CDR3 is 14 amino acids long. CDR1 and CDR2 (germline): GTSNPN, SVGIG (reference sequence). Here the CDR3 reads CAWSTVEGTGAQYF. The CDR3 region has the DNA TGTGCCTGGAGTACCGTCGAGGGGACGGGGGCCCAGTACTTC.

This chain links TRBV19 with TRBJ1-1, with D perhaps TRBD1 (6 bases). Trimming took 7 bases from V and 2 from J, leaving 17 bases between them. CDR1 and CDR2 from the germline V gene are LNHDA and SQIVND (reference sequence). The CDR3 loop spans 15 amino acids. In DNA form, the CDR3 reads TGTGCCAGTATCTTAAATCCAGGGGTTAACACTGAAGCTTTCTTT. It translates to CASILNPGVNTEAFF.

This clone was seen only a few times. The chain links TRBV2 to TRBJ1-1; no clear D gene. The V end lost 4 bases, the J end lost 5 bases, and 8 bases lay between the germline ends. Germline V gives CDR1 SNHLY, CDR2 FYNNEI. The CDR3 runs 12 residues. This CDR3 reads CASSVVETEAFF. The CDR3 DNA follows: TGTGCCAGCAGTGTTGTTGAGACTGAAGCTTTCTTT.

The sample holds a few counts of this clone. J is TRBJ2-7 and V is TRBV28, with no clear D. The CDR3 is made up of 15 amino acids. Germline V gene data show CDR1 as MDHEN and CDR2 as SYDVKM. V was shortened by 2 bases and J by 0 bases, with 11 bases between the two germline ends. In DNA, the CDR3 is TGTGCCAGCAGTTTACGTACCAGGAGCTCCTACGAGCAGTACTTC. This translates into CASSLRTRSSYEQYF. The entire variable domain, with the rest obtained from reference TRBV28 and TRBJ2-7, is as follows: DVKVTQSSRYLVKRTGEKVFLECVQDMDHENMFWYRQDPGLGLRLIYFSYDVKMKEKGDIPEGYSVSREKKERFSLILESASTNQTSMYLCASSLRTRSSYEQYFGPGTRLTVT.